Presented here are 3 T cell receptor beta chains from one specimen sequenced in a study of TIL therapy for anti-PD-1-resistant metastatic lung cancer. As to time point: pre-treatment sample, taken before nivolumab and TIL therapy. Sequencing used immunoSEQ v3. Data came from immunoSEQ multiplex PCR; TCRdb stores just in-frame clones and leaves some out. The table lists about 52,000 clones, 79% of them singletons. Source: blood, taken at baseline. The receptors here all came from a woman between 25 and 85 years old with non-small cell lung cancer.

The gene calls are TRBV6-5 and TRBJ1-2, with TRBD1 identical over 9 bases. Germline CDR1 is MNHEY and CDR2 is SVGAGI. Germline trimming cut 6 bases from V and 6 bases from J; bases unmatched to any gene: 11. This CDR3 is 15 amino acids long. The CDR3 spells CASRGTGKGVDGYTF. The DNA for the CDR3 is TGTGCCAGCAGAGGGACAGGGAAGGGTGTGGATGGCTACACCTTC.

The chain links TRBV6-6 to TRBJ1-1, with D unclear. The CDR3 runs to 13 residues. Per the germline V gene, CDR1 is MNHNY and CDR2 is SVGAGI (reference sequence). V gave up 2 bases and J gave up 6 bases, with 10 bases separating them. CDR3 region: CASSYRDTAEAFF. The CDR3 DNA reads as TGTGCCAGCAGTTACCGAGACACGGCTGAAGCTTTCTTT.

The CDR3 protein is CASSHPTGEAHNEQFF. The CDR3 DNA follows: TGCGCCAGCAGCCACCCGACAGGAGAAGCCCACAATGAGCAGTTCTTC. The chain recombines TRBV5-1 with TRBJ2-1, with a possible D match to TRBD1 (6 bases). V gave up 4 bases and J gave up 5 bases, with 19 bases separating them. Germline CDR1 reads SGHRS; CDR2 reads YFSETQ. This CDR3 has 16 residues.